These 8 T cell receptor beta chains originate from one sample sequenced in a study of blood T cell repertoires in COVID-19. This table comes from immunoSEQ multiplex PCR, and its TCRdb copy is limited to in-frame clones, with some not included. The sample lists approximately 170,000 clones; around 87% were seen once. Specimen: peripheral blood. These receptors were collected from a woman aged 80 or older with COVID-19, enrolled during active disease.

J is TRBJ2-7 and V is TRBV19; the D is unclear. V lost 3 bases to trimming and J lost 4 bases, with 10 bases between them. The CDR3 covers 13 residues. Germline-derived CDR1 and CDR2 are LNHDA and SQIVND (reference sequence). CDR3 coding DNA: TGTGCCAGTAGTATGGAATTGACATACGAGCAGTACTTC. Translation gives CASSMELTYEQYF.

The CDR3 coding sequence is TGTGCCAGCAGCGCCCTCGATGGGGCCTCCTACGAGCAGTACTTC. Translation: CASSALDGASYEQYF. The chain couples TRBV9 to TRBJ2-7, with D maybe TRBD1 (5 bases). V gave up 3 bases and J gave up 0 bases, with 13 bases separating them. Germline CDR1 and CDR2: SGDLS and YYNGEE. The CDR3 totals 15 residues.

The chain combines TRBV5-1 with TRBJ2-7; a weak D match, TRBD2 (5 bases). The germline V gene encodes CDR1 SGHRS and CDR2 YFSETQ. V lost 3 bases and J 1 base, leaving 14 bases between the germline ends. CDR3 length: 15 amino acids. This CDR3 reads CASSSSGKPSYEQYF. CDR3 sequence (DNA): TGCGCCAGCAGCTCATCCGGGAAGCCATCCTACGAGCAGTACTTC.

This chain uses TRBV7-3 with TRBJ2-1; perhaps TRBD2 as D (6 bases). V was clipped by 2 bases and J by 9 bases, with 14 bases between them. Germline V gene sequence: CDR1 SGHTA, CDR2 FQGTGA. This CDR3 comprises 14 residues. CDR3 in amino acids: CASSLEPSSGEQFF. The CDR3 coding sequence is TGTGCCAGCAGCTTAGAGCCGAGTAGCGGTGAGCAGTTCTTC.

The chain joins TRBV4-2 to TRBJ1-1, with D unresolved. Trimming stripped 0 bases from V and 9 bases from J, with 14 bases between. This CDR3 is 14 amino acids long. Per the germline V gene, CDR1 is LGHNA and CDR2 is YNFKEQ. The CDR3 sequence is CASSQDTAADQAFF. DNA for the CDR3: TGTGCCAGCAGCCAAGATACGGCAGCGGATCAAGCTTTCTTT.

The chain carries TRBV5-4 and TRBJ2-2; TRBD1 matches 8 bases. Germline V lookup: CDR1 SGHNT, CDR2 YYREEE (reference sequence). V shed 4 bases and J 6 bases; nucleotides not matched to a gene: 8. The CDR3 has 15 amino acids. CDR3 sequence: CASSNRTGKAGELFF. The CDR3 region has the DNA TGTGCCAGCAGCAATAGGACAGGGAAGGCCGGGGAGCTGTTTTTT.

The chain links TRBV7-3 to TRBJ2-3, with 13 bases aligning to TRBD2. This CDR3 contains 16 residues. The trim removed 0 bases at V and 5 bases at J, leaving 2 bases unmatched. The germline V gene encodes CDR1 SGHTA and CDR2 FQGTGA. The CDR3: CASSLTGLAGVDTQYF. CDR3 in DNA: TGTGCCAGCAGCTTAACTGGACTAGCGGGAGTAGATACGCAGTATTTT.

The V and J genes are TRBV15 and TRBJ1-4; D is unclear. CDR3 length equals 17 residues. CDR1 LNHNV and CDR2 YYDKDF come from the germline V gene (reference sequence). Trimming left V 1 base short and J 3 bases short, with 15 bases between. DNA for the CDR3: TGTGCCACCAGCAGAGCCGCCCGGCGAGGGTCTAATGAAAAACTGTTTTTT. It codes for CATSRAARRGSNEKLFF.